This TCR beta chain is from a study of T-cell reconstitution after alpha-beta-depleted transplantation in children (dated by TCRdb to about 2016). For the study in its entirety: T-cell immune reconstitution after TCRalphabeta/CD19-depleted allogeneic hematopoietic cell transplantation in children was quantitatively tracked in the study by means of TCR repertoire profiling.

The library was generated by PCR. These reads were obtained on an Illumina HiSeq 2500. TCR libraries were prepared with molecular barcoding, using unique molecular identifiers to normalize TCRbeta repertoire quantification. The raw public data were reprocessed by TCRdb itself: fastp quality trimming at Q25, MiXCR clonotype calling, in-frame beta chains only. Entries are consolidated by CDR3 protein sequence, retaining the most common genes and DNA. Recorded for this sample are roughly 89,000 distinct CDR3 sequences; 10% to 15% of them occurred a single time. Approximately 15% of the sample belongs to the ten largest clones. As concerns this clonotype: Its antigen has not been determined. Base qualities are not at hand, and no much larger clone is one base apart.

Looking up the germline V gene yields CDR1 SGHRS and CDR2 YFSETQ. V and J lose 10 bases and 1 base, and a span of 9 bases separates them. From the cysteine through the phenylalanine, the CDR3 covers 11 amino acids. The retained sequence is limited to the CDR3, 33 bases, with the frame set at the first base. The V and J segments used are TRBV5-1 and TRBJ2-7; tentative D gene TRBD2, with 5 bases matching. This sequence was found in a human donor who donated a stem cell graft to a child with inherited bone marrow failure. The material sequenced was PBMCs from the stem cell graft donor, taken from the stem cell graft. The DNA is as follows: TGCGCCCTACCGGGATCCTACGAGCAGTACTTC. Translated, it reads CALPGSYEQYF.